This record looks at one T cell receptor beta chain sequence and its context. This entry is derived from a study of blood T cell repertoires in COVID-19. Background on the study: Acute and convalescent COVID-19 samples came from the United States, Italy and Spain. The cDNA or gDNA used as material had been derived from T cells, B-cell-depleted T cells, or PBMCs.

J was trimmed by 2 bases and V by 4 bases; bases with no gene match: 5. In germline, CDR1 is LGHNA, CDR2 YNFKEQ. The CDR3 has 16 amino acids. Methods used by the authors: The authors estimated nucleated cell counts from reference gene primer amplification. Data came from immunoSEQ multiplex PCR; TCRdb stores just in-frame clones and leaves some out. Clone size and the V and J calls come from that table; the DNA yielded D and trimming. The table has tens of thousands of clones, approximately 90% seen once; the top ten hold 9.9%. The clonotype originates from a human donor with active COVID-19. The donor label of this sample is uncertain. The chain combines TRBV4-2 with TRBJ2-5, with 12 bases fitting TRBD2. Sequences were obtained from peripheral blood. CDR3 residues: CASSPLAGGTQETQYF. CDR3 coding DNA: TGTGCCAGCAGCCCCCTAGCGGGGGGGACGCAAGAGACCCAGTACTTC.